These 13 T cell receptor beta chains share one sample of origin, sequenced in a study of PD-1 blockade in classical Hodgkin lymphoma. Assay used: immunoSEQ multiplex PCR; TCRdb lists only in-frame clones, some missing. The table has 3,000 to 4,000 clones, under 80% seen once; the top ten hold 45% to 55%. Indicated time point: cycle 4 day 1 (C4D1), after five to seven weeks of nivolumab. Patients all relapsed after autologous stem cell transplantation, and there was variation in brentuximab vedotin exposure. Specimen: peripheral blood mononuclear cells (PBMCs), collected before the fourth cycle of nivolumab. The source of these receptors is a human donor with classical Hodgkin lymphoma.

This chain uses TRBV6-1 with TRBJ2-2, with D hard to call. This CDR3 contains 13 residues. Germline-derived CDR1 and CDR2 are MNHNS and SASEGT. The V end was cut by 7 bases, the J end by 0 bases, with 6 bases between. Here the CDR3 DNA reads TGTGCCAGCATCCAAACGAACACCGGGGAGCTGTTTTTT. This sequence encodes CASIQTNTGELFF.

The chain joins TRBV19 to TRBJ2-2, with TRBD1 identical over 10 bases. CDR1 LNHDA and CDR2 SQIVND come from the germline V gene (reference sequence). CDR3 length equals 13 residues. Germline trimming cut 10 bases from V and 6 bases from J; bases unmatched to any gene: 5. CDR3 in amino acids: CATDRGLAGELFF. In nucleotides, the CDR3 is TGTGCCACCGACAGGGGGCTTGCCGGGGAGCTGTTTTTT.

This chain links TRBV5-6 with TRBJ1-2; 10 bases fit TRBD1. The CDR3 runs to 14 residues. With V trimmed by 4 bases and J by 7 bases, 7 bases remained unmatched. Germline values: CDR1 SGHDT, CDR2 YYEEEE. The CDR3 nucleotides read TGTGCCAGCAGCGGAGGACAGGGGGTCGGTGGCTACACCTTC. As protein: CASSGGQGVGGYTF.

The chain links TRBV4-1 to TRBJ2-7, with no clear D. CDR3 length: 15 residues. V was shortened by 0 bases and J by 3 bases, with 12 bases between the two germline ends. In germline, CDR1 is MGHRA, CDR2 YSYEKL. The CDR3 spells CASSQERLAVYEQYF. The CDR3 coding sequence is TGCGCCAGCAGCCAAGAAAGACTGGCGGTCTACGAGCAGTACTTC.

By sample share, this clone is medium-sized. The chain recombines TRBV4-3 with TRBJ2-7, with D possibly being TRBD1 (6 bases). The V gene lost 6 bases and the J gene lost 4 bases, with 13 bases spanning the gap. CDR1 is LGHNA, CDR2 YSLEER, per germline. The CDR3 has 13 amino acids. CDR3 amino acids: CASSAYRDYEQYF. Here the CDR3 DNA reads TGCGCCAGCAGTGCATACAGGGATTACGAGCAGTACTTC.

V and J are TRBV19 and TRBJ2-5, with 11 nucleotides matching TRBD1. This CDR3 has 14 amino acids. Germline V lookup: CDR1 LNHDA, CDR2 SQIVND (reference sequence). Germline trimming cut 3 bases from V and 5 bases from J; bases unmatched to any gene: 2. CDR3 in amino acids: CASSIGQGAETQYF. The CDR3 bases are TGTGCCAGTAGTATCGGACAGGGGGCGGAGACCCAGTACTTC.

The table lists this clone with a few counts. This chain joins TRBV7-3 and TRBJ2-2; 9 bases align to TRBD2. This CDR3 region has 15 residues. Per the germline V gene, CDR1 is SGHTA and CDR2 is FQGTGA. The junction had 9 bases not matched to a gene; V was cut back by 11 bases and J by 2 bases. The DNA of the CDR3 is TGTGCCGGATTCCAGCGGGAGGATAACACCGGGGAGCTGTTTTTT. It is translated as CAGFQREDNTGELFF.

CDR3 in DNA: TGTGCCAGTAGCGTCGAGCTCCGGGACAGGGGGCGGAACAGGACCTTC. Translating it yields CASSVELRDRGRNRTF. V and J are TRBV19 and TRBJ1-2, with TRBD1 matching over 12 bases. Germline CDR1 is LNHDA and CDR2 is SQIVND (reference sequence). The CDR3 has 16 amino acids. Trimming removed 6 bases from V and 14 bases from J; junction bases left unmatched: 19.

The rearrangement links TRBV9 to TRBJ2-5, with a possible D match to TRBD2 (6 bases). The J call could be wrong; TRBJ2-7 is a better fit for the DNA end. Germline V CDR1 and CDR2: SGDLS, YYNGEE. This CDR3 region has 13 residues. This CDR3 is CASSLGGEDEQYF. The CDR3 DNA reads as TGTGCCAGCAGCCTGGGTGGGGAGGACGAGCAGTACTTC.

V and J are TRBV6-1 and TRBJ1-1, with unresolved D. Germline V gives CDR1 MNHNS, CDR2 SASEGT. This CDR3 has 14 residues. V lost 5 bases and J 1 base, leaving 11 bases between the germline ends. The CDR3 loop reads CASSFMDGNTEAFF. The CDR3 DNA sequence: TGTGCCAGCAGTTTCATGGACGGGAACACTGAAGCTTTCTTT.

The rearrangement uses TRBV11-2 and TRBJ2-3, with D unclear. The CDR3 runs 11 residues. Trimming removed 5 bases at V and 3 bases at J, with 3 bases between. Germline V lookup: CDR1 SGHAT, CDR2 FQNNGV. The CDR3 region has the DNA TGTGCCAGCAGCCGTACAGATACGCAGTATTTT. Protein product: CASSRTDTQYF.

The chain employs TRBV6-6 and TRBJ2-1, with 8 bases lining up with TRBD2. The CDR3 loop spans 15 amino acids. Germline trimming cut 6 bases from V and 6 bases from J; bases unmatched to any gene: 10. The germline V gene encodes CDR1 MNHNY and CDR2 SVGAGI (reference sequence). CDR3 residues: CASSPTSGFRNEQFF. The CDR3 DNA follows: TGTGCCAGCAGCCCTACTAGCGGATTTCGCAATGAGCAGTTCTTC.

The CDR3 protein is CAWSVGDFANEKLFF. Written as DNA, the CDR3 is TGTGCCTGGAGTGTTGGGGACTTCGCTAATGAAAAACTGTTTTTT. This chain connects TRBV30 to TRBJ1-4; the D gene is possibly TRBD1 (5 bases). The V and J ends lost 0 bases and 3 bases respectively, with 11 bases between them. This CDR3 region has 15 residues. Germline V gene data show CDR1 as GTSNPN and CDR2 as SVGIG (reference sequence).